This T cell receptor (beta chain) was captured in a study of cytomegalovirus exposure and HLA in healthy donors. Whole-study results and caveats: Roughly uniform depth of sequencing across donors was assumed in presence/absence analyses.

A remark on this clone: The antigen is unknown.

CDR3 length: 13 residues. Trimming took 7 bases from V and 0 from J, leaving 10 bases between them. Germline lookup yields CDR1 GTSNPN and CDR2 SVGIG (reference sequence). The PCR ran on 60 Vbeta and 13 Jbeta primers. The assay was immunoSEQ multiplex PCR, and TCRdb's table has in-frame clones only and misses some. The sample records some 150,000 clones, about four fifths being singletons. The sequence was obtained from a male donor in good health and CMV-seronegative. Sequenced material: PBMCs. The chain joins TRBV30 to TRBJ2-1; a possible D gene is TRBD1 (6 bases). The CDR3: CAFQGSSYNEQFF. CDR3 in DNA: TGTGCCTTCCAGGGGAGCTCCTACAATGAGCAGTTCTTC.